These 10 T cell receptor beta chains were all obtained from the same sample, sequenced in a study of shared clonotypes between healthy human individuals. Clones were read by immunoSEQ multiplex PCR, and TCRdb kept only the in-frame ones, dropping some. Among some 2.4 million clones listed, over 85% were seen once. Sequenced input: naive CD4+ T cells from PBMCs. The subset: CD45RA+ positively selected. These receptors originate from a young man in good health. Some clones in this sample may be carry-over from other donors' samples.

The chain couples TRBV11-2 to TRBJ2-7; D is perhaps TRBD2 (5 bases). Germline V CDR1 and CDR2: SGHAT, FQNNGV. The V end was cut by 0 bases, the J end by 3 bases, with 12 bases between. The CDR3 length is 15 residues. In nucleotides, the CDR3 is TGTGCCAGCAGCTTAGATCGCCTAGCTCTCTACGAGCAGTACTTC. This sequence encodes CASSLDRLALYEQYF.

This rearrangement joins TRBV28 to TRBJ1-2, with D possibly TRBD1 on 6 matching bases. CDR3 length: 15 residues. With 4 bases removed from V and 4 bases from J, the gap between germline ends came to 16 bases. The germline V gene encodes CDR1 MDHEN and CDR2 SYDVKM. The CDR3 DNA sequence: TGTGCCAGCAGTTCTCTCCCAGGGGAGCTCTATGGCTACACCTTC. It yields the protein CASSSLPGELYGYTF.

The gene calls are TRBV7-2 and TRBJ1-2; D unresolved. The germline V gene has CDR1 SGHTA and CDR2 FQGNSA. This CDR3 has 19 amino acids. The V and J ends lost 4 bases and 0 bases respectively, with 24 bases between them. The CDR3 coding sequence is TGTGCCAGCAGCTCCACGGACTTTCCCCTTTTCCTCGCTAACTATGGCTACACCTTC. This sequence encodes CASSSTDFPLFLANYGYTF.

The CDR3 nucleotides are TGTGCCAGCAGCGTTACATACGAGCAGTACTTC. Its translation is CASSVTYEQYF. The chain joins TRBV9 to TRBJ2-7, with D unclear. V was clipped by 2 bases and J by 4 bases, with 4 bases between them. Germline V gene sequence: CDR1 SGDLS, CDR2 YYNGEE. The length of the CDR3 is 11 residues.

The DNA of the CDR3 is TGCGCCAGCCGGGCCTCGGAGACCCAGTACTTC. It yields the protein CASRASETQYF. The chain is built from TRBV5-1 and TRBJ2-5, with unresolved D. Germline V gene data show CDR1 as SGHRS and CDR2 as YFSETQ. Between the trimmed V and J ends, which lost 7 bases and 5 bases, there was a span of 9 bases. The CDR3 has 11 amino acids.

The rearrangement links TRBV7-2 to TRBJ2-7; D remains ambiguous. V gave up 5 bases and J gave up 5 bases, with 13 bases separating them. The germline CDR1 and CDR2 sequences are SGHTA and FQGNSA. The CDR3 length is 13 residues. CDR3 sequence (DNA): TGTGCCAGCAGCCTGCACCGGATTAACGAGCAGTACTTC. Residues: CASSLHRINEQYF.

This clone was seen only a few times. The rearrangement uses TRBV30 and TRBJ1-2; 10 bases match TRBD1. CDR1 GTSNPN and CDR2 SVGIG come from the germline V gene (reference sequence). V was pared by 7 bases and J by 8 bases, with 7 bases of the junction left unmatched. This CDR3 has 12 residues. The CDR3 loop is CASGQGNTGYTF. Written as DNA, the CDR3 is TGTGCCTCGGGACAGGGGAATACGGGCTACACCTTC.

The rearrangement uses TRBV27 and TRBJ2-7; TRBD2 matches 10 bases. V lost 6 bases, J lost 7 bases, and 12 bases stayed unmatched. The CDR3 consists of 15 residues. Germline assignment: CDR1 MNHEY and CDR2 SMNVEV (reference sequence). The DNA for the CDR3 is TGTGCCAGCAGCCTAGAAGCGGGAGGGCCAGGGGAGCAGTACTTC. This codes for CASSLEAGGPGEQYF.

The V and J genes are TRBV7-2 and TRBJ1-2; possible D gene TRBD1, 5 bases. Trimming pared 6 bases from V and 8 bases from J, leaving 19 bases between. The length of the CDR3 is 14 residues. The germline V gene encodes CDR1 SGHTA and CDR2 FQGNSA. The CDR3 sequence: CASSRMEGPQGYTF. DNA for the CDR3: TGTGCCAGCAGTCGAATGGAGGGACCCCAGGGCTACACCTTC.

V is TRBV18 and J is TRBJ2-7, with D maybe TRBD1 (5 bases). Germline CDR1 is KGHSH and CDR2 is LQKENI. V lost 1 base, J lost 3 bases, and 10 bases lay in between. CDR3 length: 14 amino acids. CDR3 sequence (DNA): TGTGCCAGCTCACCACAGGGGAACGTCTACGAGCAGTACTTC. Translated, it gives CASSPQGNVYEQYF.